Shown below are 15 T cell receptor beta chains from a single sample sequenced in a study of response to subunit inactivated influenza vaccine. MiXCR, applied by TCRdb to the RT-PCR reads, yields one record per CDR3 protein. The table lists about 780,000 distinct CDR3 sequences, about 18% of them singletons. This material consisted of PBMCs from blood, taken roughly 5 days after vaccination. The receptors were sampled from a man aged 45-65 years who received an inactivated influenza vaccine.

This clonotype showed up many times. The chain uses TRBV5-1 and TRBJ2-1; TRBD2 matches at 12 bases. Trimming removed 4 bases from V and 6 bases from J; junction bases left unmatched: 5. The CDR3 extends over 15 amino acids. From germline, CDR1 is SGHRS and CDR2 YFSETQ. DNA for the CDR3: TGCGCCAGCAGCCGGACTAGCGGGGTTAGCAATGAGCAGTTCTTC. Translated: CASSRTSGVSNEQFF.

This clonotype was counted only a few times. This sequence joins TRBV7-9 and TRBJ1-2; D call uncertain. CDR1 and CDR2 (germline): SEHNR, FQNEAQ (reference sequence). Trimming pared 1 base from V and 2 bases from J, leaving 8 bases between. CDR3 length: 14 amino acids. The CDR3 coding sequence is TGTGCCAGCAGCTTAGAACTGGAGAACTATGGCTACACCTTC. This gives the protein CASSLELENYGYTF.

This chain links TRBV10-3 with TRBJ2-2; 9 nucleotides line up with TRBD1. CDR3 length: 15 residues. The ends lost 5 bases at V and 1 base at J; junction bases unmatched: 2. CDR1 ENHRY and CDR2 SYGVKD come from the germline V gene. The CDR3 here is CAISRGQGNTGELFF. Written as DNA, the CDR3 is TGTGCCATCAGTCGGGGACAGGGGAACACCGGGGAGCTGTTTTTT.

J is TRBJ2-1 and V is TRBV9; 9 bases line up with TRBD2. From germline, CDR1 is SGDLS and CDR2 YYNGEE. V shed 0 bases, J shed 8 bases, and the junction held 9 bases outside the gene matches. The CDR3 runs to 16 residues. This chain's CDR3 is CASSVAGSGSIYEQFF. The DNA for the CDR3 is TGTGCCAGCAGCGTAGCAGGTAGCGGGAGCATCTATGAGCAGTTCTTC.

This clonotype was observed at least ten times. CDR3 region: CASSVRGDTDTQYF. The CDR3 DNA reads as TGTGCCAGCAGTGTTCGAGGAGACACAGATACGCAGTATTTT. V is TRBV2 and J is TRBJ2-3; D ambiguous. The V end lost 4 bases, the J end lost 2 bases, and 10 bases lay between the germline ends. This CDR3 is 14 amino acids long. CDR1 is SNHLY, CDR2 FYNNEI, per germline. Variable domain in full (rest from reference TRBV2 and TRBJ2-3): EPEVTQTPSHQVTQMGQEVILRCVPISNHLYFYWYRQILGQKVEFLVSFYNNEISEKSEIFDDQFSVERPDGSNFTLKIRSTKLEDSAMYFCASSVRGDTDTQYFGPGTRLTVL.

Note on this clonotype: This may arise from a read error, as a much more abundant clone is one base away. The final CDR3 position lacks the conserved phenylalanine or tryptophan, pointing to a likely read error. This chain connects TRBV7-9 to TRBJ2-5, with TRBD2 identical over 12 bases. Germline assignment: CDR1 SEHNR and CDR2 FQNEAQ (reference sequence). After removal of 4 bases from V and 5 bases from J, the junction contained 8 bases not matched to a gene. This CDR3 has 16 residues. CDR3 sequence reads: CASSSSSGRAWETQYL. In DNA form, the CDR3 reads TGTGCCAGCAGCTCCTCTAGCGGGAGGGCCTGGGAGACCCAGTACCTC.

This clonotype was picked up a small number of times. The rearrangement uses TRBV5-6 and TRBJ2-1, with TRBD2 matching 11 bases. Looked up from germline, CDR1 is SGHDT and CDR2 is YYEEEE. V trimming: 4 bases; J trimming: 13 bases; junction bases outside the gene matches: 7. CDR3 length: 13 residues. The CDR3 is CASSVAGGLVQFF. CDR3 bases: TGTGCCAGCAGCGTAGCGGGGGGGCTGGTACAGTTCTTC.

This clonotype appeared a few times. This chain uses TRBV5-1 with TRBJ2-4; a weak D match, TRBD2 (7 bases). The germline V and J ends were trimmed by 2 bases and 2 bases, with 14 bases remaining between them. This CDR3 comprises 16 residues. Germline CDR1 is SGHRS and CDR2 is YFSETQ. CDR3 sequence: CASSLQGGATKNIQYF. DNA of the CDR3: TGCGCCAGCAGCTTACAGGGAGGGGCGACCAAAAACATTCAGTACTTC. Based on the CDR3 plus reference TRBV5-1 and TRBJ2-4, the full variable domain is KAGVTQTPRYLIKTRGQQVTLSCSPISGHRSVSWYQQTPGQGLQFLFEYFSETQRNKGNFPGRFSGRQFSNSRSEMNVSTLELGDSALYLCASSLQGGATKNIQYFGAGTRLSVL.

The chain recombines TRBV4-2 with TRBJ1-4; possibly TRBD1 for D (5 bases). V lost 0 bases to trimming and J lost 10 bases, with 9 bases between them. This CDR3 is built from 13 residues. Germline V CDR1 and CDR2: LGHNA, YNFKEQ. The CDR3 coding sequence is TGTGCCAGCAGCCAAGAGGTCGGGACAAAACTGTTTTTT. Translation gives CASSQEVGTKLFF.

The chain uses TRBV20-1 and TRBJ1-4, with 7 bases identical to TRBD1. Germline CDR1 DFQATT, CDR2 SNEGSKA (reference sequence). The CDR3 totals 17 residues. The V and J ends lost 5 bases and 9 bases, in that order; junction bases with no gene match: 21. Written as DNA, the CDR3 is TGCAGTGCTGGAGGAACCTCCGACAGGGAAGGGGGCAAAAAACTGTTTTTT. Its translation: CSAGGTSDREGGKKLFF.

The V gene is TRBV5-1, the J gene TRBJ1-1; D possibly corresponds to TRBD1 (5 bases). The V end lost 3 bases, the J end lost 1 base, and 16 bases lay between the germline ends. The CDR3 loop spans 16 amino acids. The germline CDR1 and CDR2 sequences are SGHRS and YFSETQ. The CDR3: CASSSTYDSKNTEAFF. The CDR3 nucleotides are TGCGCCAGCAGCTCCACCTATGACAGCAAGAACACTGAAGCTTTCTTT.

This clonotype was seen at least ten times. The J gene is TRBJ2-1, the V gene TRBV6-1, with D possibly being TRBD2 (5 bases). Germline V gene lookup returns CDR1 MNHNS and CDR2 SASEGT. The CDR3 is made up of 16 amino acids. V was shortened by 5 bases and J by 0 bases, with 14 bases between the two germline ends. CDR3 nucleotides: TGTGCCAGCAGTCCTGGACTGGTCAGCTCCTACAATGAGCAGTTCTTC. It specifies CASSPGLVSSYNEQFF.

The sample holds many counts of this clonotype. The chain employs TRBV5-1 and TRBJ2-3, with D unclear. CDR1 and CDR2 (germline): SGHRS, YFSETQ. The CDR3 has 15 residues. The V and J ends lost 3 bases and 1 base respectively, with 12 bases between them. The CDR3 DNA is TGCGCCAGCAGCTGGGTTGGCAGTCGCACAGATACGCAGTATTTT. Protein product: CASSWVGSRTDTQYF.

This clonotype came up many times. The rearrangement joins TRBV6-6 to TRBJ2-7; tentatively, D is TRBD2 (5 bases). This CDR3 has 13 residues. CDR1 and CDR2 from the germline V gene are MNHNY and SVGAGI (reference sequence). V was clipped by 5 bases and J by 2 bases, with 10 bases between them. The CDR3 reads CASSSPGTYEQYF. The CDR3 DNA is TGTGCCAGCAGTAGTCCGGGGACCTACGAGCAGTACTTC.

This clonotype was picked up a small number of times. The chain uses TRBV10-3 and TRBJ1-2, with TRBD1 as a possible D gene (5 bases). V gave up 6 bases and J gave up 4 bases, with 21 bases separating them. The CDR3 covers 16 residues. Germline loops: CDR1 ENHRY, CDR2 SYGVKD. This CDR3 is CAISHGAQTWGYGYTF. For the CDR3, the DNA is TGTGCCATCAGCCACGGGGCTCAAACGTGGGGCTATGGCTACACCTTC.